This entry features one T cell receptor beta chain sequence. Its antigen is still unknown. The sample originates from a study of T cell clonotyping in hematopoietic cell transplantation. Overall study findings and caveats: Pathologically expanded recipient clonotypes increased progressively from day 30 to day 180 as diversity fell.

TCRdb's copy holds only in-frame clones and misses some; the assay was immunoSEQ multiplex PCR. The sample comprises about 36,000 clones, about 87% of which are singletons, and nearly 2% rests with the top ten. The origin of this receptor is a woman aged 40 to 50 in good health. Some clones in this sample may be carry-over from other donors' samples. Material for sequencing was peripheral blood mononuclear cells.

The CDR3 sequence: CASSPGWGEETQYF. CDR3 DNA: TGTGCCAGCAGCCCCGGCTGGGGAGAAGAGACCCAGTACTTC. J is TRBJ2-5 and V is TRBV11-3, with D possibly matching TRBD2 (5 bases). The CDR3 has 14 residues. V lost 5 bases to trimming and J lost 3 bases, with 13 bases between them. The germline V gene encodes CDR1 SGHNT and CDR2 YENEEA.